Below, 21 T cell receptor beta chains from the same sample are listed, as sequenced in a study of PD-1 blockade in classical Hodgkin lymphoma (dated by TCRdb to the early 2020s). Library prep was done by the immunoSEQ multiplex PCR assay. TCRdb took this table from immuneACCESS and kept in-frame rearrangements with V and J called. Such tables lack part of the clones; where checked against another copy, unresolved V genes explain under half of the gap, and the rest is unexplained. Within this sample are fewer than 35,000 clones, with around 90% of them counted one time only. The ten largest clones represent 0.25% to 0.3% of the sample. The sample's time point label, in plain terms: cycle 4 day 1 (C4D1), after more than 5 weeks of nivolumab. Every trial patient had relapsed after autologous stem cell transplantation, and cohorts A, B and C differed in prior brentuximab vedotin exposure. CD4+ T cells were purified from thawed PBMCs by magnetic negative selection with a Miltenyi CD4+ T cell isolation kit.

Material: CD4+ T cells from blood, obtained before the fourth cycle of nivolumab. The receptors were sampled from a human donor with classical Hodgkin lymphoma.

The V gene is TRBV9, the J gene TRBJ2-5; D ambiguous. Looked up from germline, CDR1 is SGDLS and CDR2 is YYNGEE. The CDR3 loop spans 14 amino acids. Trimming shortened V by 4 bases and J by 4 bases, and 14 bases separated the two germline ends. The CDR3 reads CASSRGLGVETQYF. In DNA, the CDR3 is TGTGCCAGCAGCCGAGGCCTGGGTGTAGAGACCCAGTACTTC.

J is TRBJ2-7 and V is TRBV6-6; D gene unclear. Germline V gives CDR1 MNHNY, CDR2 SVGAGI (reference sequence). The germline V and J ends were trimmed by 5 bases and 6 bases, with 17 bases remaining between them. The length of the CDR3 is 14 residues. The CDR3 coding sequence is TGTGCCAGCAGTACTCACCCGCGGTCCACCGAGCAGTACTTC. Encoded protein: CASSTHPRSTEQYF.

The chain employs TRBV28 and TRBJ1-1; unclear D gene. Germline V lookup: CDR1 MDHEN, CDR2 SYDVKM. Trimming took off 6 bases at V and 6 bases at J, with 14 bases between the two ends. This CDR3 spans 13 amino acids. The CDR3 DNA reads as TGTGCCAGCAGCCTAGACTCTCCTCCTGAAGCTTTCTTT. It is translated as CASSLDSPPEAFF. Drawing the rest from reference TRBV28 and TRBJ1-1, the complete variable domain is DVKVTQSSRYLVKRTGEKVFLECVQDMDHENMFWYRQDPGLGLRLIYFSYDVKMKEKGDIPEGYSVSREKKERFSLILESASTNQTSMYLCASSLDSPPEAFFGQGTRLTVV.

V usage is TRBV5-1 and J usage is TRBJ2-7, with unresolved D. In germline, CDR1 is SGHRS, CDR2 YFSETQ. The CDR3 is 13 amino acids. V dropped 2 bases and J dropped 3 bases, with 9 bases sitting between them. CDR3 protein: CASSLNSYYEQYF. CDR3 sequence (DNA): TGCGCCAGCAGCTTAAACAGCTACTACGAGCAGTACTTC. The whole variable domain, remainder taken from reference TRBV5-1 and TRBJ2-7, is KAGVTQTPRYLIKTRGQQVTLSCSPISGHRSVSWYQQTPGQGLQFLFEYFSETQRNKGNFPGRFSGRQFSNSRSEMNVSTLELGDSALYLCASSLNSYYEQYFGPGTRLTVT.

The chain has TRBV29-1 and TRBJ1-3, with 8 bases lining up with TRBD1. V lost 5 bases and J lost 1; bases outside the gene matches: 10. Germline V gene data show CDR1 as SQVTM and CDR2 as ANQGSEA. The CDR3 is made up of 16 amino acids. CDR3 DNA: TGCAGCGTTCAAAGGGGGGGGACAGGATCTGGAAACACCATATATTTT. Translating gives CSVQRGGTGSGNTIYF.

The chain couples TRBV18 to TRBJ1-3; D ambiguous. CDR1 is KGHSH, CDR2 LQKENI, per germline. The ends were cut back, 4 bases at V and 0 bases at J, with 13 bases in the middle. The CDR3 contains 16 residues. CDR3 nucleotide sequence: TGTGCCAGCTCACGTCCTCCGGGCTTCTCTGGAAACACCATATATTTT. Protein sequence: CASSRPPGFSGNTIYF.

V gene TRBV5-6 combines with J gene TRBJ2-7, with 7 bases lining up with TRBD1. Germline lookup yields CDR1 SGHDT and CDR2 YYEEEE. V trimming: 0 bases; J trimming: 1 base; junction bases outside the gene matches: 10. This CDR3 is built from 17 residues. Written as DNA, the CDR3 is TGTGCCAGCAGCTTGGGGGGCTTCCGGGACAGATCCTACGAGCAGTACTTC. Amino acid sequence: CASSLGGFRDRSYEQYF. The whole variable domain, filled in from reference TRBV5-6 and TRBJ2-7, reads DAGVTQSPTHLIKTRGQQVTLRCSPKSGHDTVSWYQQALGQGPQFIFQYYEEEERQRGNFPDRFSGHQFPNYSSELNVNALLLGDSALYLCASSLGGFRDRSYEQYFGPGTRLTVT.

V is TRBV14 and J is TRBJ1-2; maybe TRBD1 (6 bases). V lost 1 base and J lost 7, with 10 bases in between. Germline V gene data show CDR1 as SGHDN and CDR2 as FVKESK. The CDR3 has 13 residues. DNA for the CDR3: TGTGCCAGCAGCCAAGTCCAGGGGTTTGGCTACACCTTC. Translating gives CASSQVQGFGYTF.

This clone has just one count. The conserved final phenylalanine or tryptophan is absent from the CDR3, which likely points to a read error. The DNA is omitted, as the CDR3 cannot be located on it reliably, and the CDR3 follows TCRdb's listing. This chain uses TRBV27 with TRBJ1-5; TRBD1, as called in the table, went unchecked against the DNA. Looked up from germline, CDR1 is MNHEY and CDR2 is SMNVEV (reference sequence). 11 amino acids form the CDR3, both terminal residues included. This chain's CDR3 is CASSLGAPTVS.

This clone was picked up one time. The chain links TRBV6-1 to TRBJ1-1; D remains ambiguous. V lost 4 bases and J 0 bases, leaving 15 bases between the germline ends. This CDR3 has 16 amino acids. Germline assignment: CDR1 MNHNS and CDR2 SASEGT. The CDR3 here is CASSAPAGQLNTEAFF. The CDR3 DNA sequence: TGTGCCAGCAGTGCTCCCGCCGGGCAGCTGAACACTGAAGCTTTCTTT.

This clone has a single count. The chain couples TRBV28 to TRBJ2-7, with TRBD1 matching over 8 bases. CDR1 is MDHEN and CDR2 is SYDVKM in the germline V gene. J gave up 4 bases and V 7 bases, and 18 bases lay outside the gene matches. CDR3 size: 17 residues. This CDR3 reads CASNAPGGYRDRYEQYF. DNA for the CDR3: TGTGCCAGCAACGCCCCTGGCGGGTACCGGGACAGGTACGAGCAGTACTTC.

This chain joins TRBV12-5 and TRBJ1-1, with D uncertain. This CDR3 contains 13 residues. V was shortened by 8 bases and J by 3 bases, with 13 bases between the two germline ends. CDR1 and CDR2 (germline): LGHNT, FRNRAP. Here the CDR3 reads CASISRRDTEAFF. For the CDR3, the DNA is TGTGCTAGTATCTCTCGGCGCGACACTGAAGCTTTCTTT.

The V gene is TRBV5-1, the J gene TRBJ1-1; D unclear. The CDR3 spans 15 residues. Trimming stripped 0 bases from V and 6 bases from J, with 15 bases between. Germline CDR1 and CDR2: SGHRS and YFSETQ. CDR3 DNA sequence: TGCGCCAGCAGCTTGGAGGTGCGGAATGGGGCTGAAGCTTTCTTT. Protein product: CASSLEVRNGAEAFF. Full variable domain (rest looked up from reference TRBV5-1 and TRBJ1-1): KAGVTQTPRYLIKTRGQQVTLSCSPISGHRSVSWYQQTPGQGLQFLFEYFSETQRNKGNFPGRFSGRQFSNSRSEMNVSTLELGDSALYLCASSLEVRNGAEAFFGQGTRLTVV.

This sequence joins TRBV5-1 and TRBJ1-3, with unresolved D. V dropped 5 bases and J dropped 0 bases, with 6 bases sitting between them. The length of the CDR3 is 13 residues. CDR1 SGHRS and CDR2 YFSETQ come from the germline V gene. The CDR3 is CASRASSGNTIYF. CDR3 coding DNA: TGCGCCAGCAGGGCGAGCTCTGGAAACACCATATATTTT.

The chain is built from TRBV27 and TRBJ2-1; D not resolved. The CDR3 has 11 amino acids. The V end was cut by 5 bases, the J end by 5 bases, with 4 bases between. Germline-derived CDR1 and CDR2 are MNHEY and SMNVEV (reference sequence). Written as DNA, the CDR3 is TGTGCCAGCAGTGCCAACAATGAGCAGTTCTTC. Translating gives CASSANNEQFF.

This chain uses TRBV5-1 with TRBJ1-1, with 9 bases identical to TRBD1. The CDR3 has 18 amino acids. V was pared by 4 bases and J by 2 bases, with 15 bases of the junction left unmatched. Germline V CDR1 and CDR2: SGHRS, YFSETQ. The CDR3 sequence is CASSTARGQGRYNTEAFF. DNA for the CDR3: TGCGCCAGCAGCACAGCACGTGGACAGGGGCGTTATAACACTGAAGCTTTCTTT.

The chain links TRBV7-9 to TRBJ2-7; TRBD2 aligns across 7 bases. This CDR3 is built from 16 residues. Germline-derived CDR1 and CDR2 are SEHNR and FQNEAQ (reference sequence). V shed 1 base and J 3 bases; nucleotides not matched to a gene: 9. In DNA form, the CDR3 reads TGTGCCAGCAGCTTAGTGGGAGGGGCGTATTACTACGAGCAGTACTTC. It translates to CASSLVGGAYYYEQYF.

This chain joins TRBV27 and TRBJ2-5; tentative D call: TRBD1 (6 bases). The CDR3 runs 17 residues. Germline loops: CDR1 MNHEY, CDR2 SMNVEV (reference sequence). Trimming removed 5 bases from V and 3 bases from J, with 22 bases in between. The CDR3 loop is CASSQTHLNREKETQYF. The CDR3 region has the DNA TGTGCCAGCAGTCAGACCCACCTAAACAGGGAAAAAGAGACCCAGTACTTC.

The CDR3 coding sequence is TGTGCCAGCAGCGCACGACGGAGCTCCTACGAGCAGTACTTC. This translates into CASSARRSSYEQYF. The V call is TRBV7-2, the J call TRBJ2-7; D gene uncertain. From germline, CDR1 is SGHTA and CDR2 FQGNSA. Trimming took 5 bases from V and 0 from J, leaving 11 bases between them. The CDR3 runs 14 residues.

Worth noting for this clone: A junction boundary mismatches the germline segment, possibly from a read error. The chain uses TRBV7-7 and TRBJ2-2; 7 nucleotides agree with TRBD2. Looked up from germline, CDR1 is SSHAT and CDR2 is FNYEAQ (reference sequence). The CDR3 is 16 residues long. CDR3 sequence: CASSLMGGPNTGELFF. The DNA of the CDR3 is TGTGCTAGCAGCTTAATGGGAGGGCCAAACACCGGGGAGCTGTTTTTT. Full variable domain (missing parts from reference TRBV7-7 and TRBJ2-2): GAGVSQSPRYKVTKRGQDVTLRCDPISSHATLYWYQQALGQGPEFLTYFNYEAQPDKSGLPSDRFSAERPEGSISTLTIQRTEQRDSAMYRCASSLMGGPNTGELFFGEGSRLTVL.

The rearrangement uses TRBV6-5 and TRBJ1-5, with 7 bases lining up with TRBD1. CDR1 and CDR2 from the germline V gene are MNHEY and SVGAGI. The CDR3 is made up of 14 amino acids. V gave up 5 bases and J gave up 3 bases; unmatched junction bases: 4. As DNA, the CDR3 is TGTGCCAGCAGTAGGGACAGCTTCAATCAGCCCCAGCATTTT. Amino acid sequence: CASSRDSFNQPQHF.